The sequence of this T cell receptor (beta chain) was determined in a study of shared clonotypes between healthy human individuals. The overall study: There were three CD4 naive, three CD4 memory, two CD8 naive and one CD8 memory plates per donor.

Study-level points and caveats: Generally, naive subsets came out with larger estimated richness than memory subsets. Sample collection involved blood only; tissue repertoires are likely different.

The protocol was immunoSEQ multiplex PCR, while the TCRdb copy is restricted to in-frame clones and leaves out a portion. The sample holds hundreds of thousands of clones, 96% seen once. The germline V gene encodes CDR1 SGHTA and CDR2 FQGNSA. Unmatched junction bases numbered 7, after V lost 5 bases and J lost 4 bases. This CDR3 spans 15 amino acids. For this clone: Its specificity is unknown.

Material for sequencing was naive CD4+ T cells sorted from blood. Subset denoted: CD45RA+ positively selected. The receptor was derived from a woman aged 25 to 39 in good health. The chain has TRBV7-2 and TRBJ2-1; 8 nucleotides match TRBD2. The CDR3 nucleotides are TGTGCCAGCAGCCCCGGGACTAGGCTTTACAATGAGCAGTTCTTC. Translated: CASSPGTRLYNEQFF.